A selection of T cell receptor beta chains follows, all from one sample in a study of OX40 agonist ivuxolimab in advanced cancers. Data came from immunoSEQ multiplex PCR; TCRdb stores just in-frame clones and leaves some out. The sample holds more than 40,000 clones, roughly 80% seen once. The sample in question was CD4+ or CD8+ T cells sorted from blood, obtained in a trial of the OX40 agonist ivuxolimab. These receptors were obtained from an adult with an advanced solid tumor such as melanoma, head and neck, liver or kidney cancer. Both conserved end residues are part of each CDR3. A D gene is named only where the DNA matches it firmly. Clone size, where shown, is once, few, many, or a class for clones that have expanded.

D,size,J,V,CDR3,DNA
-,-,TRBJ2-1,TRBV5-1,CASRTGTTEQFF,TGCGCCAGCAGAACCGGGACAACCGAGCAGTTCTTC
-,-,TRBJ2-5,TRBV6-1,CASSPSTVIQETQYF,TGTGCCAGCAGCCCCTCGACGGTTATACAAGAGACCCAGTACTTC
-,-,TRBJ1-6,TRBV28,CASSPPGGDVIPESSYNSPLHF,TGTGCCAGCAGTCCTCCCGGCGGGGACGTCATACCTGAAAGCTCCTATAATTCACCCCTCCACTTT
-,-,TRBJ2-1,TRBV27,CATAYFPSEQFF,TGTGCCACTGCGTATTTCCCAAGTGAGCAGTTCTTC
-,-,TRBJ2-1,TRBV7-2,CASSDYSSPYNEQFF,TGTGCCAGCAGCGATTACAGCTCGCCCTACAATGAGCAGTTCTTC
TRBD2,-,TRBJ2-5,TRBV27,CASTSLTPASGLETQYF,TGTGCCAGCACTTCCCTGACTCCGGCTAGCGGGTTAGAGACCCAGTACTTC
-,-,TRBJ1-2,TRBV29-1,CSVVFGENNYGYTF,TGCAGCGTTGTTTTCGGGGAGAATAACTATGGCTACACCTTC
-,-,TRBJ1-5,TRBV7-2,CASTPGGNQPQHF,TGTGCCAGCACCCCAGGGGGCAATCAGCCCCAGCATTTT
-,-,TRBJ2-1,TRBV4-2,CASSQDAAGTYNEQFF,TGTGCCAGCAGCCAAGATGCGGCAGGTACCTACAATGAGCAGTTCTTC
-,-,TRBJ2-1,TRBV6-4,CASSDRVRNEQFF,TGTGCCAGCAGTGACAGGGTCAGGAATGAGCAGTTCTTC
-,-,TRBJ2-7,TRBV19,CASSIVATIGYEQYF,TGTGCCAGTAGTATAGTTGCGACAATTGGCTACGAGCAGTACTTC
TRBD2,-,TRBJ2-7,TRBV7-2,CASGLAGVHEQYF,TGTGCCAGCGGACTAGCGGGGGTCCACGAGCAGTACTTC
TRBD1,-,TRBJ1-3,TRBV7-2,CASSAGTGINTIYF,TGTGCCAGCAGCGCCGGGACAGGGATAAACACCATATATTTT
-,-,TRBJ2-1,TRBV18,CASSPPGSLEEQFF,TGTGCCAGCTCACCACCGGGTAGCTTGGAGGAGCAGTTCTTC
TRBD1,-,TRBJ2-7,TRBV6-5,CASSPTGGYEQYF,TGTGCCAGCAGTCCGACAGGGGGCTACGAGCAGTACTTC
-,-,TRBJ1-2,TRBV9,CASSVEGPWGYTF,TGTGCCAGCAGCGTAGAGGGGCCTTGGGGCTACACCTTC
TRBD2,-,TRBJ2-2,TRBV9,CASSVPSGTNTGELFF,TGTGCCAGCAGCGTACCTAGCGGGACGAACACCGGGGAGCTGTTTTTT
-,few,TRBJ2-1,TRBV15,CATSREGRGNEQFF,TGTGCCACCAGCAGAGAGGGAAGGGGGAATGAGCAGTTCTTC
-,-,TRBJ1-3,TRBV9,CASSVGLRGGNTIYF,TGTGCCAGCAGCGTAGGGCTGAGGGGGGGAAACACCATATATTTT
-,-,TRBJ2-5,TRBV30,CAWDGIGTPGAQETQYF,TGTGCCTGGGATGGAATCGGGACCCCGGGAGCCCAAGAGACCCAGTACTTC
-,-,TRBJ2-7,TRBV7-9,CASSLTVQAYEQYF,TGTGCCAGCAGCTTAACGGTACAGGCATACGAGCAGTACTTC
TRBD1,-,TRBJ1-5,TRBV27,CASGKQGFGNQPQHF,TGTGCCAGCGGAAAACAGGGGTTTGGCAATCAGCCCCAGCATTTT
TRBD2,-,TRBJ2-2,TRBV4-1,CASSLAGGAGELFF,TGCGCCAGCAGCCTAGCCGGGGGGGCCGGGGAGCTGTTTTTT
TRBD1,-,TRBJ1-1,TRBV30,CAWSVGQGDANTEAFF,TGTGCCTGGAGTGTAGGTCAGGGGGACGCGAACACTGAAGCTTTCTTT
TRBD2,-,TRBJ2-1,TRBV7-8,CASSLGTSGSYNEQFF,TGTGCCAGCAGCTTAGGGACTAGCGGGAGTTACAATGAGCAGTTCTTC
-,few,TRBJ2-1,TRBV19,CASSTTSGDLLYNEQFF,TGTGCCAGTAGTACGACCTCAGGGGACCTCCTCTACAATGAGCAGTTCTTC
TRBD2,-,TRBJ2-2,TRBV6-4,CASSPTGGNTGELFF,TGTGCCAGCAGTCCAACGGGAGGGAACACCGGGGAGCTGTTTTTT
TRBD1,-,TRBJ2-2,TRBV6-5,CASGQGGSAELFF,TGTGCTAGCGGACAGGGTGGGTCGGCGGAGCTGTTTTTT
TRBD1,-,TRBJ2-3,TRBV6-5,CASSSVDRAIPDTQYF,TGTGCCAGCAGTTCCGTGGACAGGGCAATACCAGATACGCAGTATTTT
-,-,TRBJ1-2,TRBV19,CATEGGDGYTF,TGTGCCACGGAGGGAGGAGATGGCTACACCTTC
TRBD1,once,TRBJ2-7,TRBV7-6,CASSRGQLLPYEQYF,TGTGCCAGCAGCCGGGGACAGCTATTACCCTACGAGCAGTACTTC
-,-,TRBJ2-7,TRBV27,CASSLSSAYEQYF,TGTGCCAGCAGTTTAAGTTCGGCCTACGAGCAGTACTTC
TRBD2,-,TRBJ2-1,TRBV27,CASSLTASGGYYNEQFF,TGTGCCAGCAGTTTGACGGCTAGCGGGGGGTATTACAATGAGCAGTTCTTC
-,-,TRBJ1-1,TRBV29-1,CSAWGDTEAFF,TGCAGCGCCTGGGGGGATACTGAAGCTTTCTTT
-,-,TRBJ1-1,TRBV10-1,CASSDSQMNTEAFF,TGCGCCAGCAGTGATTCCCAGATGAACACTGAAGCTTTCTTT
TRBD1,-,TRBJ1-5,TRBV2,CASSDNTGGNQPQHF,TGTGCCAGCAGTGATAATACAGGGGGCAATCAGCCCCAGCATTTT
-,-,TRBJ2-5,TRBV2,CASSDGTVQETQYF,TGTGCCAGCAGCGACGGGACGGTTCAAGAGACCCAGTACTTC
TRBD1,-,TRBJ2-7,TRBV11-1,CASSPGTGVTYEQYF,TGTGCCAGCAGCCCGGGGACAGGTGTGACATACGAGCAGTACTTC
-,few,TRBJ1-2,TRBV5-1,CASRGEANYGYTF,TGCGCCAGCAGAGGAGAGGCTAACTATGGCTACACCTTC